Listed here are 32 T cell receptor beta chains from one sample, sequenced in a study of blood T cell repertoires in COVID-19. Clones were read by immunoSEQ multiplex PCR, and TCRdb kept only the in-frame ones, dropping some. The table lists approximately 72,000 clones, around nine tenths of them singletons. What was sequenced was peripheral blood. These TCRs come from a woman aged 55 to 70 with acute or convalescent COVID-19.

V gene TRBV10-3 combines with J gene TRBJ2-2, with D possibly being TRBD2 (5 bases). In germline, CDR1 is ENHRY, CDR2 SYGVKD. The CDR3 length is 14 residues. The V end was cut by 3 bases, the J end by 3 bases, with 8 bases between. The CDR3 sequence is CAISDFGDTGELFF. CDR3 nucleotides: TGTGCCATCAGTGATTTCGGGGACACCGGGGAGCTGTTTTTT.

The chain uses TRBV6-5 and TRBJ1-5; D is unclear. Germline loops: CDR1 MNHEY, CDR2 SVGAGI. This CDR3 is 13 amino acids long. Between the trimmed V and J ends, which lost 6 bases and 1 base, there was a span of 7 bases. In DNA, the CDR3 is TGTGCCAGCAGCCGGAGAAGCAATCAGCCCCAGCATTTT. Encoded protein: CASSRRSNQPQHF.

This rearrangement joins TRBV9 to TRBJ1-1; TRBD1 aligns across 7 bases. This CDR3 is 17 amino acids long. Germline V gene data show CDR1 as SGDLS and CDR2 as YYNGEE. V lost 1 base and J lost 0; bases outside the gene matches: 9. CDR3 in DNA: TGTGCCAGCAGCGTACCGAGGGGGCGCTTTGTGAACACTGAAGCTTTCTTT. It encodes CASSVPRGRFVNTEAFF.

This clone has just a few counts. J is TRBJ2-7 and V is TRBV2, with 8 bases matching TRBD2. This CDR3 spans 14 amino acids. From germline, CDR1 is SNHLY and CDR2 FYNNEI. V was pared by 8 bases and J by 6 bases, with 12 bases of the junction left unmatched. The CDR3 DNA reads TGTGCCAGCGCACAAACTAGCGGCCTCTCCGAGCAGTACTTC. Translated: CASAQTSGLSEQYF. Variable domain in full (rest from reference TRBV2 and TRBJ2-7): EPEVTQTPSHQVTQMGQEVILRCVPISNHLYFYWYRQILGQKVEFLVSFYNNEISEKSEIFDDQFSVERPDGSNFTLKIRSTKLEDSAMYFCASAQTSGLSEQYFGPGTRLTVT.

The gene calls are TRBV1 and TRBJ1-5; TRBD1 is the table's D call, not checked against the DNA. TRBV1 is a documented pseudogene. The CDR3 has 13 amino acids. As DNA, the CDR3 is TGCACCAGCAGCGGGACAGGGATCCAGCCCCAGCATTTT. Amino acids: CTSSGTGIQPQHF.

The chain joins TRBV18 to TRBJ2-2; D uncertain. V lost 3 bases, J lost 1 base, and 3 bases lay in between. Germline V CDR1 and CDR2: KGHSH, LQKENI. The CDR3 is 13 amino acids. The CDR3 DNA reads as TGTGCCAGCTCACCCCTGAACACCGGGGAGCTGTTTTTT. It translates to CASSPLNTGELFF.

The CDR3 coding sequence is TGTGCCAGCAGTTACTCCTGGGGCGAAGGCTACACCTTC. Its translation is CASSYSWGEGYTF. The chain employs TRBV6-2 or TRBV6-3 and TRBJ1-2; a possible D gene is TRBD1 (5 bases). V lost 0 bases, J lost 8 bases, and 10 bases lay in between. The CDR3 runs 13 residues. Germline values: CDR1 MNHEY, CDR2 SVGEGT.

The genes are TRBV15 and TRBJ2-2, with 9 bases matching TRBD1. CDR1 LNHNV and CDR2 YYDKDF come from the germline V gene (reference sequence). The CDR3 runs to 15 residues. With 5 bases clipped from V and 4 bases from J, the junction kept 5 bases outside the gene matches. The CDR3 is CATSSSDRGTGELFF. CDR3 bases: TGTGCCACCAGCTCCTCGGACAGGGGCACCGGGGAGCTGTTTTTT.

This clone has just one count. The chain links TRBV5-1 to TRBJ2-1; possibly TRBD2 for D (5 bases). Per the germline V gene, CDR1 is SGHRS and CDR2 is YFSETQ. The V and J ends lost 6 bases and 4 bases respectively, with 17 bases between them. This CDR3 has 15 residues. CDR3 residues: CASTLGGGLYNEQFF. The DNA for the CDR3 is TGCGCCAGCACCCTTGGAGGAGGTCTTTACAATGAGCAGTTCTTC. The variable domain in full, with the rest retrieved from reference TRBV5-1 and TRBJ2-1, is KAGVTQTPRYLIKTRGQQVTLSCSPISGHRSVSWYQQTPGQGLQFLFEYFSETQRNKGNFPGRFSGRQFSNSRSEMNVSTLELGDSALYLCASTLGGGLYNEQFFGPGTRLTVL.

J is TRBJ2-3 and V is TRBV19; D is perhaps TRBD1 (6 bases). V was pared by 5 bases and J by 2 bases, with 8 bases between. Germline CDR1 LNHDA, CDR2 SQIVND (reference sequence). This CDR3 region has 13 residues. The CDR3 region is CASSGQITDTQYF. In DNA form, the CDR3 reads TGTGCCAGTAGTGGACAGATCACAGATACGCAGTATTTT.

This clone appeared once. The CDR3 bases are TGTGCCAGCAGCGAATCTACAGGATTCCAAGAGACCCAGTACTTC. This sequence encodes CASSESTGFQETQYF. J is TRBJ2-5 and V is TRBV28, with D perhaps TRBD1 (5 bases). The CDR3 covers 15 residues. Germline V gene lookup returns CDR1 MDHEN and CDR2 SYDVKM. Deletions cut 6 bases from V and 1 base from J, with 15 bases between.

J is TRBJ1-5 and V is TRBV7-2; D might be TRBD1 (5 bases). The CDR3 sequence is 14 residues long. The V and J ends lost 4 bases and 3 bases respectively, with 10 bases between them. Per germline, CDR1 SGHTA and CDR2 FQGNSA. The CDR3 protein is CASSSGTLNQPQHF. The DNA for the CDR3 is TGTGCCAGCAGCTCGGGGACTCTCAATCAGCCCCAGCATTTT. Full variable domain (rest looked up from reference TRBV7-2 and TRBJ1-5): GAGVSQSPSNKVTEKGKDVELRCDPISGHTALYWYRQSLGQGLEFLIYFQGNSAPDKSGLPSDRFSAERTGGSVSTLTIQRTQQEDSAVYLCASSSGTLNQPQHFGDGTRLSIL.

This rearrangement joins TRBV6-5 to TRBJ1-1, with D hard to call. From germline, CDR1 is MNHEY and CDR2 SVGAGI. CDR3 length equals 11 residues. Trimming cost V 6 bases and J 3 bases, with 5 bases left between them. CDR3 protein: CASRRDTEAFF. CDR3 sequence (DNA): TGTGCCAGCAGACGGGACACTGAAGCTTTCTTT.

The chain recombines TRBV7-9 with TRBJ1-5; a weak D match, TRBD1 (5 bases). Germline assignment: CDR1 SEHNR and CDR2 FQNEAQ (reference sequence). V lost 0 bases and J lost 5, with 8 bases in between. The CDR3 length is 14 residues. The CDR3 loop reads CASSLASGDQPQHF. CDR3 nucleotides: TGTGCCAGCAGCTTAGCGTCGGGGGATCAGCCCCAGCATTTT.

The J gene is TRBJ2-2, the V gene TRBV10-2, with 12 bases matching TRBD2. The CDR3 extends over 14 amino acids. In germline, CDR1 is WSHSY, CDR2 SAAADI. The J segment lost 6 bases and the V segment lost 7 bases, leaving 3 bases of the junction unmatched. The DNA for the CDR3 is TGCGCCAGCATTCTAGCGGGGGGGCCCGGGGAGCTGTTTTTT. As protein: CASILAGGPGELFF.

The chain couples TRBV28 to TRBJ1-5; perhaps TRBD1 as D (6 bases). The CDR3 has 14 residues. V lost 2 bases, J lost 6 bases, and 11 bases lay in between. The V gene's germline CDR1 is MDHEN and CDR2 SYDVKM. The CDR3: CASSLNRAGQPQHF. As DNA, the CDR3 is TGTGCCAGCAGTTTAAACAGGGCTGGTCAGCCCCAGCATTTT.

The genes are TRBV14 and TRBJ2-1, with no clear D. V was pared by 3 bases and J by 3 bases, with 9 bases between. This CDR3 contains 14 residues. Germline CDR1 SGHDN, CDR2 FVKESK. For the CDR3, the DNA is TGTGCCAGCAGCCATCGACATTTCTACAATGAGCAGTTCTTC. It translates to CASSHRHFYNEQFF.

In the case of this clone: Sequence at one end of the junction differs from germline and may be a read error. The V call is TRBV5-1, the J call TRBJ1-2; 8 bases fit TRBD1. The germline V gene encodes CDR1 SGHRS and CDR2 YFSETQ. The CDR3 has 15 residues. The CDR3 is CASSPTGGRFYSYTF. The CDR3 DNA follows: TGCGCCAGCAGCCCCACAGGGGGAAGGTTCTATAGCTACACCTTC.

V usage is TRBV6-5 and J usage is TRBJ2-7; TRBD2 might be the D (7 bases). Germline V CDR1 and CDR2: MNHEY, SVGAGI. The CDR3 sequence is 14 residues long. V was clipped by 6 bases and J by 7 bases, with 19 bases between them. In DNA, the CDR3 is TGTGCCAGCAGAGACCCTTTTAAGGGGGGGGAGCAGTACTTC. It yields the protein CASRDPFKGGEQYF.

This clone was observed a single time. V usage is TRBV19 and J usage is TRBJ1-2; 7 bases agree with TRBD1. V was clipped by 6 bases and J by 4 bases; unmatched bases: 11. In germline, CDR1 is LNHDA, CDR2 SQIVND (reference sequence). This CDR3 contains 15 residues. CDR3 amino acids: CASSVPGTVGYGYTF. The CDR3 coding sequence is TGTGCCAGTAGCGTCCCTGGGACAGTTGGCTATGGCTACACCTTC.

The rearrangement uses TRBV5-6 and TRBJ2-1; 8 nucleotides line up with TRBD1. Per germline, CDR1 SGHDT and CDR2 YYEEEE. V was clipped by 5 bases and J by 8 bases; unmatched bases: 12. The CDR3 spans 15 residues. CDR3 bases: TGTGCCAGCAGTTTTCCGGGACAGGAGGGGTATGAGCAGTTCTTC. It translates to CASSFPGQEGYEQFF.

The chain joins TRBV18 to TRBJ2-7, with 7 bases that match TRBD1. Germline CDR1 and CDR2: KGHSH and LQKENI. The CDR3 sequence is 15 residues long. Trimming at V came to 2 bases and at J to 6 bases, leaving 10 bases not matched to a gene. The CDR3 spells CASSPLDRARSEQYF. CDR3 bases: TGTGCCAGCTCACCATTAGACAGGGCTAGAAGCGAGCAGTACTTC.

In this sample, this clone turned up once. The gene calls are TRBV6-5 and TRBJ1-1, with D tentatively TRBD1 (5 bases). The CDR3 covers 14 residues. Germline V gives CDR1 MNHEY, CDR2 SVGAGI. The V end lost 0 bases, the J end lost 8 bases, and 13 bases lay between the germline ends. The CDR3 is CASSYSIGVLEAFF. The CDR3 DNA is TGTGCCAGCAGTTACTCGATAGGGGTGCTGGAAGCTTTCTTT.

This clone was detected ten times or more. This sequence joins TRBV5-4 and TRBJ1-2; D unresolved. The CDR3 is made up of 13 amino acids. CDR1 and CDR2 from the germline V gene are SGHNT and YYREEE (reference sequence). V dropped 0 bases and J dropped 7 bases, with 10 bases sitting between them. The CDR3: CASSLVRGGGYTF. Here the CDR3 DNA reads TGTGCCAGCAGCTTGGTACGGGGAGGTGGCTACACCTTC.

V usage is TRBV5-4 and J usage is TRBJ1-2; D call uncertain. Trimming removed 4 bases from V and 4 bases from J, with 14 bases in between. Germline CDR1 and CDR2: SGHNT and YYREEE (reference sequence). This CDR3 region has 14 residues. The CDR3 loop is CASSPLRAGYGYTF. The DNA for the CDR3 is TGTGCCAGCAGCCCGCTGAGGGCAGGCTATGGCTACACCTTC.

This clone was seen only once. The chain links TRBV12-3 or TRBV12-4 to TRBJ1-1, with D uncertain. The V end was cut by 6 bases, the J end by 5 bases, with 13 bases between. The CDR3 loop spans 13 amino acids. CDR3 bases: TGTGCCAGCAGCCCACTTGGGAGGACTGAAGCTTTCTTT. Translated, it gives CASSPLGRTEAFF.

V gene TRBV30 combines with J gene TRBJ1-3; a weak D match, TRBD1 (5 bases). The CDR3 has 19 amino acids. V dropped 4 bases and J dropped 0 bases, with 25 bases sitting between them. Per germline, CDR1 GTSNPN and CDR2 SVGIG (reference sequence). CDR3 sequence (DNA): TGTGCCTGGACAAATGGGGGACTACTATTCACCTTCTCTGGAAACACCATATATTTT. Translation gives CAWTNGGLLFTFSGNTIYF. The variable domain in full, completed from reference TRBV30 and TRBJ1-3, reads SQTIHQWPATLVQPVGSPLSLECTVEGTSNPNLYWYRQAAGRGLQLLFYSVGIGQISSEVPQNLSASRPQDRQFILSSKKLLLSDSGFYLCAWTNGGLLFTFSGNTIYFGEGSWLTVV.

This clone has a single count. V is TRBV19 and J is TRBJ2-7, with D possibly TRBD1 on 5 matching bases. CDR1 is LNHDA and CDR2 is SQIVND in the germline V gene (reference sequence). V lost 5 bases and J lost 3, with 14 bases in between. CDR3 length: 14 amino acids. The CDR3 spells CASSEQSRDYEQYF. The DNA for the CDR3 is TGTGCCAGTAGTGAACAGAGCAGGGACTACGAGCAGTACTTC. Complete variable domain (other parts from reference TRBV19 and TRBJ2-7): DGGITQSPKYLFRKEGQNVTLSCEQNLNHDAMYWYRQDPGQGLRLIYYSQIVNDFQKGDIAEGYSVSREKKESFPLTVTSAQKNPTAFYLCASSEQSRDYEQYFGPGTRLTVT.

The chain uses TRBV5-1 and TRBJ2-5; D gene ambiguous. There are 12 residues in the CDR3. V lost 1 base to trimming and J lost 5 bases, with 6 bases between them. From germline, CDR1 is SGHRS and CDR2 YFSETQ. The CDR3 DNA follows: TGCGCCAGCAGCTTGAACAGTGAGACCCAGTACTTC. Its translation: CASSLNSETQYF.

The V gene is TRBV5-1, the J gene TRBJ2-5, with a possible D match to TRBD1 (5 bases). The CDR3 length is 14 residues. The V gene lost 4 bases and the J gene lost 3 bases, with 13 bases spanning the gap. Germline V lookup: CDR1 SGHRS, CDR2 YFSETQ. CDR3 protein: CASSTSTAEETQYF. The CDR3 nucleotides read TGCGCCAGCAGCACCTCGACAGCAGAAGAGACCCAGTACTTC.

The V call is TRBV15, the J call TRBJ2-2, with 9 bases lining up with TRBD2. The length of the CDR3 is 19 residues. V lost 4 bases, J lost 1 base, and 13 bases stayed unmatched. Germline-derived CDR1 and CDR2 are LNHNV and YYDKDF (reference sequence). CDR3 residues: CATSTLRVAGAWNTGELFF. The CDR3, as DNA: TGTGCCACCAGCACCCTACGGGTAGCGGGGGCCTGGAACACCGGGGAGCTGTTTTTT.

CDR3 protein: CATSDFRTGRFHNEQFF. Here the CDR3 DNA reads TGTGCCACCAGTGACTTCCGGACAGGGAGGTTCCACAATGAGCAGTTCTTC. This chain joins TRBV24-1 and TRBJ2-1; 8 bases are a match to TRBD1. Losses at the gene ends were 4 bases for V and 5 bases for J; bases not matched to a gene: 12. Germline V gene lookup returns CDR1 KGHDR and CDR2 SFDVKD. The length of the CDR3 is 17 residues.